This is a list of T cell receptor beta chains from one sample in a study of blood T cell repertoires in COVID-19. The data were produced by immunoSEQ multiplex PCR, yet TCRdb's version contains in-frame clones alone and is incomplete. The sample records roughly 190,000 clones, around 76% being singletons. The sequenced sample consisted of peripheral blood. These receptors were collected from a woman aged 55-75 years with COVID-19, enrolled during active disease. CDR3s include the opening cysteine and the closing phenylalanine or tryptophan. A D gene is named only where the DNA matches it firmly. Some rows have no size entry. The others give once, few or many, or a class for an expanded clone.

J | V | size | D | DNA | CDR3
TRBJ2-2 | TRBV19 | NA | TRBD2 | TGTGCCAGTAGTATGCGGGGGACTAGTTACACCGGGGAGCTGTTTTTT | CASSMRGTSYTGELFF
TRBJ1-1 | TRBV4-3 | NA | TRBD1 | TGCGCCAGCAGCAACTCACTGGGGACAGGGGACACTGAAGCTTTCTTT | CASSNSLGTGDTEAFF
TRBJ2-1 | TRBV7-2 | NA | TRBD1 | TGTGCCAGCAGCTTAATTTCTGGACAGGGGGTCTACAATGAGCAGTTCTTC | CASSLISGQGVYNEQFF
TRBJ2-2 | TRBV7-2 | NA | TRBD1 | TGTGCCAGCCCACCCCGTGGGACAGGGAGCGTCGGGGAGCTGTTTTTT | CASPPRGTGSVGELFF
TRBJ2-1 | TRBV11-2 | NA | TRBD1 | TGTGCCAGCAGCGCTACAGGGGGTCTCAGCTCCTACAATGAGCAGTTCTTC | CASSATGGLSSYNEQFF
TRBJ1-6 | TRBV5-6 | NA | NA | TGTGCCAGCAGCTTGTCGTTTGATTCACCCCTCCACTTT | CASSLSFDSPLHF
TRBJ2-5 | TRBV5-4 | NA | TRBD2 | TGTGCCAGCAGCCCCAGGGACTACGAAGAGACCCAGTACTTC | CASSPRDYEETQYF
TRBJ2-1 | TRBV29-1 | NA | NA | TGCAGCGTTGACGAGTACGGGGGTTGGTTCTTC | CSVDEYGGWFF
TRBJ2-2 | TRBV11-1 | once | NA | TGTGCCAGCAGCCCTGACCTGCAGTGGGCTGGGGAGCTGTTTTTT | CASSPDLQWAGELFF
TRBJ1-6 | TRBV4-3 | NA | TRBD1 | TGCGCCAGCAGCCAGACAGGGGGCAATTCACCCCTCCACTTT | CASSQTGGNSPLHF